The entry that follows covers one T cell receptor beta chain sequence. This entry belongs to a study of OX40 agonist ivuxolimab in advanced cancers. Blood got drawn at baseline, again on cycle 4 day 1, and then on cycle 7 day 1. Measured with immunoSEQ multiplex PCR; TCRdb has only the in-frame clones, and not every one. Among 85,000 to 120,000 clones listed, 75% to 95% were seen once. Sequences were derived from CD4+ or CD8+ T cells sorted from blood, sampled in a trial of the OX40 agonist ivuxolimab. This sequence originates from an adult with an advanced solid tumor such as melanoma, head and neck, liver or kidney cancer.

The CDR3 region is CASSLKADTEAFF. The DNA of the CDR3 is TGTGCCAGCAGCTTAAAGGCAGACACTGAAGCTTTCTTT. The chain carries TRBV7-2 and TRBJ1-1, with unresolved D. CDR1 is SGHTA and CDR2 is FQGNSA in the germline V gene. The CDR3 has 13 residues. V gave up 2 bases and J gave up 3 bases, with 7 bases separating them.